This T cell receptor (beta chain) was sequenced during a study of cytomegalovirus exposure and HLA in healthy donors listed by TCRdb under 2017. As for the study more broadly: In an earlier analysis of some 550 of the donors, under 300 Gb of sequence data and 120 million or so unique TCR beta sequences from 150 million to 200 million T cells were reported. Roughly 5 DR-DQ haplotypes were treated as single units for association and clustering because of strong linkage in the cohort. Of the roughly 390 genotyped donors, 81% were placed in the genetic ancestry cluster associated with self-reported Caucasian donors. Typing coverage differed by locus: A, B, C, DRB1 and DQB1 were typed in roughly 620-630 donors, DQA1 in approximately 520, DPA1 in some 570, and DPB1 in about 450. In a later genetic analysis, genome-wide SNP genotypes for about three fifths of the roughly 670 donors were used, and that subset was treated as a discovery cohort. To study patterns of TCR occurrence, a later analysis re-analyzed previously published TCR beta repertoires from more than 550 donors and added high-resolution HLA genotyping. Among almost 400 genotyped donors of the cohort, an average of 235,054 unique TCR beta nucleotide sequences were sequenced per donor, roughly a sixth of them non-productive. HLA typing included class I and class II loci at four-digit resolution. The study was designed to test whether signatures of past pathogen exposure could be identified by cataloging public T cell receptors. Rather than using new phenotypic data, the later analysis identified candidate immune exposures from TCR beta sequences and from how often those sequences occurred across donors. Using immunosequencing, the study profiled T cell repertoires from around 680 subjects and related those repertoires to cytomegalovirus serostatus. In addition to the first cohort of 666 subjects, a separate validation cohort of 120 different subjects was used. All discovery cohort repertoires had been generated using a single sequencing platform. Alongside the repertoire data, information on donor age, sex, ethnicity and CMV serostatus was compiled. To predict cytomegalovirus infection status, the study brought together high-throughput TCR immunosequencing, statistical association of individual TCRs with disease status, and machine learning. An early release covering 550 to 650 HLA-typed donors comprised about 300 gigabases of sequencing data and 65 million to 100 million unique TCR sequences. To decide whether each TCR beta V gene segment behaved as functional or pseudogenic, an earlier analysis of some 570 of the donors relied on high-throughput TCR beta sequencing. Study-wide conclusions, independent of this receptor: In vitro tests confirmed that a few of the cytomegalovirus-associated TCR beta chains recognize cytomegalovirus antigens. In a later analysis, 16,951 TCR beta sequences were associated with specific HLA alleles at a false discovery rate of 0.05. A further reported finding was that TCR beta sequences accurately predicted the HLA-A and HLA-B alleles for most subjects in the first cohort. Because counts were too low, about 18 rarely observed V segments, including chromosome 9 orphons, were left out of the earlier analysis of some 600 of the donors. In an earlier analysis of around 500 of the donors, most TCR beta V segments appeared in productive rearrangements about 87% or about 30% of the time, broadly matching IMGT annotations. A later analysis found that TCR association rates varied across HLA loci, with DRB1 alleles showing the most associated TCRs and HLA-C alleles the fewest. In a later genetic analysis, a missense DCLRE1C variant was associated with V-gene and J-gene trimming of TCR beta chains, and the association was replicated in an independent cohort. In a later analysis, HLA-associated TCR beta chains showed more clonal expansion and lower generation probabilities than non-associated chains that were equally common. The only immune exposure information available for the cohort was CMV serostatus. Several of the top co-occurrence clusters appeared to be linked to parvovirus B19, influenza, CMV and Epstein-Barr virus, according to a later analysis. Compared with the roughly 670-donor mean, donors in an Asian-associated ancestry cluster had fewer N-insertions in productive TCRs, according to a later genetic analysis. The study listed 164 TCR beta chains as associated with cytomegalovirus. Because the 87-base-pair reads could not distinguish some IMGT-functional V segments, including TRBV6-2 and TRBV6-3, those segments were excluded. Assigning TCR associations to individual alleles was difficult when HLA alleles, especially DR and DQ, strongly co-occurred. Presence/absence analyses assumed roughly uniform sequencing depth across donors, an assumption that may not hold. In a later analysis, most CMV-associated TCR beta chains were found to appear HLA-restricted, with HLA associations seemingly driven largely by CMV exposure. HLA typing was unavailable for some donors at each locus, so association tests used only the typed subset. A cluster of highly shared sequence variants was judged likely to represent a technical artifact of the sequencing pipeline. It was suggested by the authors that the approach could potentially be generalized to other disease states and immunological phenotypes. Linkage disequilibrium might explain the correlated functional status among segregating V segments, but an unknown experimental factor could not be excluded. The classifier was reported to diagnose cytomegalovirus status with high specificity and sensitivity in both the original cohort and the validation cohort. Across donors, most TCR sequences were observed very rarely, whereas some public TCRs were present in many individuals. This cohort had only TCR beta chains sequenced, and the lack of alpha or paired-chain data limited which features could be detected.

Concerning this clone: This receptor's antigen is unknown. No per-base quality is available; no much larger clone lies one base away.

Libraries were made using the immunoSEQ multiplex PCR assay. The multiplex PCR relied on a mix of 60 forward primers for TCR Vbeta segments and 13 reverse primers for TCR Jbeta segments. A multiplex PCR assay on genomic DNA amplified the CDR3 region of rearranged TCR beta genes. The Illumina HiSeq System was used to sequence the amplified TCR beta libraries as 87-base-pair reads. The study's processing was this. In a later analysis, tens of millions of unique TCR beta chains were counted across the 500 to 850 repertoires, and roughly 9.9 million of these chains were shared by at least two donors. To remove PCR and sequencing errors, raw reads were error-corrected and collapsed into unique sequences using a nearest-neighbor algorithm that merged closely related sequences. V, D and J gene segments were assigned by aligning CDR3 sequences to IMGT reference sequences. For a sequence to be retained, a match of at least six nucleotides to both a V gene segment and a J gene segment was required. Rearrangements were called productive when the CDR3 lacked stop codons and stayed in frame with V and J; all others were non-productive. Following IMGT convention, CDR3 was defined as the stretch from the second conserved V-encoded cysteine to the conserved J-encoded phenylalanine. The earlier analysis of more than 450 of the donors excluded sequences that lacked an unambiguous match to a single V gene segment. An earlier analysis of 587 of the donors called V segments functional above 56.7% productive rearrangements and segregating when the between-donor standard deviation exceeded 5%. A statistical classification framework was developed to diagnose cytomegalovirus status using the catalog of TCR beta chain sequences. V and J gene assignment, in a later analysis, came from comparing TCR nucleotide sequences with IMGT/GENE-DB human TR gene sequences. Using the TCRdist pipeline, a later analysis assigned CDR3 sequences along with most-parsimonious VDJ recombination scenarios. In a later analysis, every TCR beta chain was defined by the combination of its CDR3 amino acid sequence and its V-gene family, and reads without a unique V-gene family were dropped. A later analysis removed 500 to 600 highly shared, low-generation-probability nucleotide sequences to deal with suspected cross-contamination and a sequencing artifact. For each public chain, a later analysis derived a clonal expansion index from normalized ranks of inferred template counts within each repertoire. A later analysis computed generation probabilities with a VDJ recombination model fitted to out-of-frame rearrangements, and checked the results against IGoR. In a later analysis, TCR-TCR, TCR-HLA and TCR-CMV co-occurrence was scored with hypergeometric tests, and a repertoire-size bias correction was applied to TCR pairs. In a later analysis, false discovery rates were estimated by permuting HLA or CMV assignments 20 times. In a later analysis, co-occurring TCRs were grouped using DBSCAN, and TCRdist sequence similarity was added for clustering within HLA-allele-positive subsets. Repertoires with fewer than 30,000 or more than 120,000 public chains, plus five repertoires with anomalous nucleotide sharing, were excluded from co-occurrence clustering. TCRdb took this table from immuneACCESS and kept in-frame rearrangements with V and J called. Such tables lack part of the clones; where checked against another copy, unresolved V genes explain under half of the gap, and the rest is unexplained. Clone size and V and J calls were adopted from that table, with D and trimming inferred from the DNA. The sample table contains some 130,000 clones; only one count was recorded for 75% of them. The ten largest make up roughly 3.1% of the sample.

Measured from the cysteine to the phenylalanine, the CDR3 is 17 residues long. Of the read, only the CDR3 DNA is kept; its 51 bases are in frame from base 1. Ends trimmed: V by 1 base, J by 5 bases; bases unmatched to a gene: 8. CDR1 and CDR2 are drawn from the germline V gene: LGHNA, YNFKEQ. In total, approximately 610 healthy bone marrow donors made up the cohort. At the time of sampling, every cohort member was nominally healthy, though immune exposures that went unrecorded were likely present. The donor was CMV seronegative and was included in the group of about 350 seronegative cohort members. A peripheral blood sample was collected from each donor, and TCR beta sequencing was performed on peripheral blood mononuclear cells. The Qiagen DNeasy Blood Extraction Kit was used to extract genomic DNA from the blood cell samples.

The chain uses TRBV4-2 and TRBJ2-5; 12 bases in the middle match TRBD2. Sequenced sample: PBMCs. The receptor's source is a man aged 25 to 40 in good health and CMV-seronegative. The nucleotides read TGTGCCAGCAGCCAAGGGGCTAGCGGGGGGGCGAGGGAGACCCAGTACTTC. This yields the protein CASSQGASGGARETQYF.